The clone carrying this T cell receptor (beta chain) occurred once. The data stem from a study of blood T cell repertoires in COVID-19. Participants' reported clinical history set cohort assignment. Method: immunoSEQ multiplex PCR; TCRdb's copy keeps in-frame clones and lacks some. The sample yields 300,000 to 400,000 clones, approximately 87% seen once. This clonotype was obtained from a woman aged 25 to 39 with acute COVID-19. Sample: PBMCs or T cells enriched from blood (not recorded which).

CDR3 sequence: CASSLEGQPLEQYF. As DNA, the CDR3 is TGCGCCAGCAGCTTGGAAGGACAACCTTTAGAGCAGTACTTC. The V call is TRBV5-1, the J call TRBJ2-7, with D maybe TRBD1 (5 bases). CDR1 SGHRS and CDR2 YFSETQ come from the germline V gene. The ends were cut back, 0 bases at V and 7 bases at J, with 14 bases in the middle. The CDR3 has 14 amino acids.